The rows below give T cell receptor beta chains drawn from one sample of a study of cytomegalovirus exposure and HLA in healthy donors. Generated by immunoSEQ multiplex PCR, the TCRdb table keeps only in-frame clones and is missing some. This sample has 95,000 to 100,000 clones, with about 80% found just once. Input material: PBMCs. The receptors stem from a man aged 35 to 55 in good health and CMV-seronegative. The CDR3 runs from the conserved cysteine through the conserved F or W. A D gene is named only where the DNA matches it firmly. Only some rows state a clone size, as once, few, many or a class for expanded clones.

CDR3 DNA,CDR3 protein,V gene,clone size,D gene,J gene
TGTGCCAGCAGCTTACGCCTGGGACAGGGTCGTCCTGAAGCTTTCTTT,CASSLRLGQGRPEAFF,TRBV5-4,.,TRBD1,TRBJ1-1
TGCGCCAGCAGTGATGGGACAGGGGACACTGAAGCTTTCTTT,CASSDGTGDTEAFF,TRBV10-2,few,TRBD1,TRBJ1-1
TGTGCCATCAGTGGCCAGGGGGCAGACGGGGAGCTGTTTTTT,CAISGQGADGELFF,TRBV10-3,.,TRBD1,TRBJ2-2
TGTGCCAGCAGCTTAGCAGTCACTACTAGAAATGGCTACACCTTC,CASSLAVTTRNGYTF,TRBV5-6,.,.,TRBJ1-2
TGTGCCAGCAGACAGGGGGACCGCTCTGGAAACACCATATATTTT,CASRQGDRSGNTIYF,TRBV28,.,TRBD1,TRBJ1-3
TGTGCCAGCAGACCCGAGACAGGGGGAAGAAACACCATATATTTT,CASRPETGGRNTIYF,TRBV6-5,.,TRBD1,TRBJ1-3
TGCGCCAGTATAAAAGACAGCTCCTACGAGCAGTACTTC,CASIKDSSYEQYF,TRBV10-2,few,.,TRBJ2-7
TGCGCCAGCAGCTTGGAAGGGGGCGGCAATCAGCCCCAGCATTTT,CASSLEGGGNQPQHF,TRBV5-1,.,TRBD1,TRBJ1-5
TGTGCCAGCAGTGAACAGGGGGCCGATCAGCCCCAGCATTTT,CASSEQGADQPQHF,TRBV6-4,.,TRBD1,TRBJ1-5
TGTGCCAGCTCACCAGATCAGGGGAAGCAATCACCCCTCCACTTT,CASSPDQGKQSPLHF,TRBV18,.,.,TRBJ1-6
TGTGCCAGCAGCCCCAGCAGCGGGACAGGGGGTGGCTACACCTTC,CASSPSSGTGGGYTF,TRBV11-2,.,TRBD1,TRBJ1-2
TGTGCCAGCAGCGTAGCCAGCGCCGCAGATACGCAGTATTTT,CASSVASAADTQYF,TRBV9,.,.,TRBJ2-3
TGCGCCAGCAGCCAATCGGGACAGGGAGGCCAAGAGACCCAGTACTTC,CASSQSGQGGQETQYF,TRBV4-1,.,TRBD1,TRBJ2-5
TGTGCCAGCAGCGTAACAGGGGACTCATTTATGAACACTGAAGCTTTCTTT,CASSVTGDSFMNTEAFF,TRBV9,.,TRBD1,TRBJ1-1
TGTGCCAGCAGTTTGCGGGAGACCCAGTACTTC,CASSLRETQYF,TRBV28,few,.,TRBJ2-5
TGTGCCAGCAGCTTAGCCGGTGATCAGCCCCAGCATTTT,CASSLAGDQPQHF,TRBV7-9,.,.,TRBJ1-5
TGTGCCAGCAGCTTAAGTTTTCGGGAGACCCAGTACTTC,CASSLSFRETQYF,TRBV7-3,few,.,TRBJ2-5
TGTGCCAGCAGCCCGAGGGACAGGACGAACACTGAAGCTTTCTTT,CASSPRDRTNTEAFF,TRBV7-9,.,TRBD1,TRBJ1-1
TGTGCCAGCTATTCCTACGGACAGGGAAGCCCTGAAGCTTTCTTT,CASYSYGQGSPEAFF,TRBV28,.,TRBD1,TRBJ1-1
TGTGCCAGCAGCCCACAGGGGGCGGGGGAGACCCAGTACTTC,CASSPQGAGETQYF,TRBV7-2,.,TRBD1,TRBJ2-5
TGCAGTACAATGGACAGGGACAATCAGCCCCAGCATTTT,CSTMDRDNQPQHF,TRBV29-1,once,TRBD1,TRBJ1-5
TGTGCCAGCAGCTTGGGTACCGGGTACTATGGCTACACCTTC,CASSLGTGYYGYTF,TRBV5-4,.,.,TRBJ1-2
TGTGCCAGTAGTAAGGACAGAGAGAACACTGAAGCTTTCTTT,CASSKDRENTEAFF,TRBV19,.,.,TRBJ1-1
TGTGCCAGCAGCGCCTACAGGGCCGTCTATGGCTACACCTTC,CASSAYRAVYGYTF,TRBV7-2,.,.,TRBJ1-2
TGTGCCAGCCGAGGGATTTCCAGCAATCAGCCCCAGCATTTT,CASRGISSNQPQHF,TRBV2,.,.,TRBJ1-5
TGCGCCAGCAGCCAACGGCTAAACGGGGACGGGGAGCTGTTTTTT,CASSQRLNGDGELFF,TRBV4-1,few,.,TRBJ2-2
TGTGCCAGCTCACCACCAGCGGCCAAAGAGACCCAGTACTTC,CASSPPAAKETQYF,TRBV18,.,.,TRBJ2-5
TGTGCCAGCAGGGGGGGCACTGAAGCTTTCTTT,CASRGGTEAFF,TRBV6-5,.,.,TRBJ1-1
TGTGCCTGGACCTCGCGGGGGGGTATAGAGGAGACCCAGTACTTC,CAWTSRGGIEETQYF,TRBV30,few,TRBD2,TRBJ2-5
TGTGCCAGCAGCACAAATCGCCGGGAGAATTCACCCCTCCACTTT,CASSTNRRENSPLHF,TRBV9,few,.,TRBJ1-6
TGTGCCAGCAGTTTAGGGACAGGTTGGAAAGAGACCCAGTACTTC,CASSLGTGWKETQYF,TRBV27,.,TRBD1,TRBJ2-5
TGTGCCAGCAGCTTAGGGGACAGGGGGGCAGATACGCAGTATTTT,CASSLGDRGADTQYF,TRBV7-6,few,TRBD1,TRBJ2-3
TGTGCCAGCAGCTTAGTATTCGGGACAGGGTCCTACAATGAGCAGTTCTTC,CASSLVFGTGSYNEQFF,TRBV11-3,.,TRBD1,TRBJ2-1
TGTGCCAGCAGTCCATGGGACAAGGGGTTAGGAGGCTACACCTTC,CASSPWDKGLGGYTF,TRBV6-5,.,.,TRBJ1-2
TGTGCCAGCAGGGGGCTAGTAACGGATACGCAGTATTTT,CASRGLVTDTQYF,TRBV6-1,.,.,TRBJ2-3
TGTGCCAGCAGCTTACACAGTTTGAACACTGAAGCTTTCTTT,CASSLHSLNTEAFF,TRBV7-9,.,.,TRBJ1-1
TGTGCCAGCACCCACGGACAGGGACGATCACCCCTCCACTTT,CASTHGQGRSPLHF,TRBV6-4,few,TRBD1,TRBJ1-6
TGTGCCAGCAGCACGATTTTAGCGGAAAATTCAGATACGCAGTATTTT,CASSTILAENSDTQYF,TRBV7-8,.,.,TRBJ2-3
TGTGCCAGCAGCCAAGGACAAGGGCGATACGGTGAGCAGTTCTTC,CASSQGQGRYGEQFF,TRBV7-6,.,.,TRBJ2-1
TGTGCCAGCAGTTCCACAAGAACGGGGAATGGCTACACCTTC,CASSSTRTGNGYTF,TRBV9,.,.,TRBJ1-2
TGTGCCAGCAGCCAGGACCATCCGACAGGATCCCTGGGCTACACCTTC,CASSQDHPTGSLGYTF,TRBV14,.,.,TRBJ1-2